Below, one T cell receptor beta chain is given with its context. In the study's own analysis: Amplification of reference gene primers was used by the study to estimate nucleated cell counts. Profiling relied on immunoSEQ multiplex PCR, and the TCRdb table lists in-frame clones only, not all of them. The D gene and trimming were derived from the DNA, and the V and J assignments and clone size from that table. In the table there are about 210,000 clones, 80% to 90% of which are singletons. There are 14 residues in the CDR3. The data stem from a study of blood T cell repertoires in COVID-19. On the study more broadly: Collection of acute and convalescent COVID-19 samples took place in the United States, Italy and Spain. PBMCs, B-cell-depleted T cells, or T cells provided the cDNA or gDNA that made up the material.

This chain links TRBV21-1 with TRBJ2-1; the table's TRBD2 call for D was not verified on the DNA. TRBV21-1 is annotated as a pseudogene. The origin of this receptor is a woman in her 50s with active or convalescent COVID-19. Sequenced material: peripheral blood. CDR3: CASRLAGLSNEQFF. The CDR3 DNA follows: TGTGCCAGCCGACTAGCGGGACTTTCCAATGAGCAGTTCTTC.